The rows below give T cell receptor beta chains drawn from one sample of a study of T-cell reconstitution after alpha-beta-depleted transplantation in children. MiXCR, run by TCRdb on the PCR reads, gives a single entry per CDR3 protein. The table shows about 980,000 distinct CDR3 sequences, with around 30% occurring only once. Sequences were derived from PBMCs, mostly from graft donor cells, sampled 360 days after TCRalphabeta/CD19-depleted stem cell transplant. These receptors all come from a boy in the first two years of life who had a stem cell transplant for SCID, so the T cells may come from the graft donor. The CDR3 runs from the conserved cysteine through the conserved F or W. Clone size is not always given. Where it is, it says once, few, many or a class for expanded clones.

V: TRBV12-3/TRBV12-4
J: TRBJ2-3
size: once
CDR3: CASSSPWRGGPDTQYF

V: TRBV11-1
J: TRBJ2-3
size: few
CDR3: CASSLSVIDRVSTDTQYF

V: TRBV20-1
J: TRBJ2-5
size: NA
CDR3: CSAGDWQETQYF

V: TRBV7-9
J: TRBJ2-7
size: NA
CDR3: CASSFPGDPAEQYF

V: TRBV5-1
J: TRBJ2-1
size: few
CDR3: CASSLMTQGGYEQFF

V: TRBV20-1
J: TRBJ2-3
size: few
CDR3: CSARDLSGGGRDTQYF

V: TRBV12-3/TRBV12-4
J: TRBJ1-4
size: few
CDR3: CASSFDHPTNEKLFF

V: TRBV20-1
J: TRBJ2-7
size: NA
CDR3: CSATVDYEQYF

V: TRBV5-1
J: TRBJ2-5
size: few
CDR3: CASSLVQLQETQYF

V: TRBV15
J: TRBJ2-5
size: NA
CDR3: CATRQSQETQYF

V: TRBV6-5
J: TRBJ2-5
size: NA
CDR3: CASSSSRAAPLYF

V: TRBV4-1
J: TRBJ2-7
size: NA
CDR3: CASSQDWDRRIYEQYF

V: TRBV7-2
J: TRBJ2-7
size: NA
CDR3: CASSFMYEQYF

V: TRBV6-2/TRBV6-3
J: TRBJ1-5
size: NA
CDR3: CASSYSGQAINQPQHF

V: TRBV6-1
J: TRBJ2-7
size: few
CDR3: CASSRQLLGYEQYF

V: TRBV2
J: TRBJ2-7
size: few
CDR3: CASSNRDRYSYEQYF

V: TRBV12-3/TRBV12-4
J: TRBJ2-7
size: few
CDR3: CASSWTVDSYEQYF

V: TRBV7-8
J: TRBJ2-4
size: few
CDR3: CASSNGGLAKNIQYF

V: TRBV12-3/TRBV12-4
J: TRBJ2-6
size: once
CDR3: CASKERPSSGANVLTF

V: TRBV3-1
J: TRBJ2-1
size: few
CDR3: CASSQDTGWYNEQFF

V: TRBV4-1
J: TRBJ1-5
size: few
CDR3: CASSQRRIGQPQHF

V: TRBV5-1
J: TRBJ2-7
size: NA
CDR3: CASSSGPSLRSYEQYF

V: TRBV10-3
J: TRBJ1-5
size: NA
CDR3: CAISEFTLRDNQPQHF

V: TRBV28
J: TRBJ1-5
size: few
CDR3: CASSLPVRGQPQHF

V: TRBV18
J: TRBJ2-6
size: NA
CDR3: CASSQRGPGANVLTF

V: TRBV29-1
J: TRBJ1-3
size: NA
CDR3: CSVCGQLSGNTIYF

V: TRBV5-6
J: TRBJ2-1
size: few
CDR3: CASSLWWVLSYNEQFF

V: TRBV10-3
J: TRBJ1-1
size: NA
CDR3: CAISSGPTEAFF

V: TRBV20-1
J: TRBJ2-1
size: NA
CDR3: CSADLNEQFF

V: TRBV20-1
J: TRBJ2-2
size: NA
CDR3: CSARDMRGGLAGELFF

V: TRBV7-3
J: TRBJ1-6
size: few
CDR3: CASSLGVRGTENSPLHF

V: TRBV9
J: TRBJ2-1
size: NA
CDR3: CASSVAPGQGTYNEQFF

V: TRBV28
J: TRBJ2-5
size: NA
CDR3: CASSLHGLAGGETQYF

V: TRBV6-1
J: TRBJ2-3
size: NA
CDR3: CASSTTGIADTQYF

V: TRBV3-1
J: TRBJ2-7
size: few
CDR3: CASSQDRVAYEQYF

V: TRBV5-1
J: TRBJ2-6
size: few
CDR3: CASSLDRGQPGANVLTF

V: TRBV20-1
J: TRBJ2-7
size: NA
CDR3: CSASPPRALYEQYF

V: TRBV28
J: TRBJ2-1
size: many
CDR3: CASSLRLRPNEQFF

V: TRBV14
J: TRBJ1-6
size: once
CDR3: CATASPGRRAGNSPLHF

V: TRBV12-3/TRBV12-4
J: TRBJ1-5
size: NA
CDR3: CASSSLMVTQPQHF

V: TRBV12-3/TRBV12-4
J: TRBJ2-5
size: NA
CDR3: CASSRTGGRQETQYF